The following is a T cell receptor (beta chain) sequence with its context. No antigen is known for it. Nonspecific anti-CD3/anti-CD28 bead stimulation represents the broad CD4+ T cell repertoire. Responding CD4+ T cells were sorted by upregulation of both CD40 ligand and CD69. The CDR3 length is 17 residues. The germline CDR1 and CDR2 sequences are KGHDR and SFDVKD. The germline V and J ends were trimmed by 3 bases and 2 bases, with 16 bases remaining between them. This sample stems from a study of persistence of HIV-infected CD4 T cells. The libraries were made with immunoSEQ version 4 in survey mode. Produced via immunoSEQ multiplex PCR; TCRdb's table is partial and in-frame only. This table has about 45,000 clones, roughly nine tenths appearing once.

The material was CD4+ T cells sorted from PBMCs after roughly 18-hour stimulation, obtained from a patient who received antiretroviral therapy. The chain links TRBV24-1 to TRBJ1-5; D is undetermined. This clonotype was obtained from an adult woman with HIV who was CMV-seropositive. In DNA form, the CDR3 reads TGTGCCACCAGTGATGGCCGACGGGCGAGGGGCAATCAGCCCCAGCATTTT. It codes for CATSDGRRARGNQPQHF.